The next 9 T cell receptor beta chains were all read from a single sample in a study of monozygotic twins with inflammatory bowel disease. From the 5' RACE reads, TCRdb lists one entry per CDR3 protein and no DNA. The sample table sets out approximately 210,000 distinct CDR3 sequences. The specimen was blood. The source of these receptors is a human donor with ulcerative colitis or Crohn's disease, or a healthy co-twin of an affected twin (not recorded which).

J is TRBJ1-3 and V is TRBV29-1. The germline V gene has CDR1 SQVTM and CDR2 ANQGSEA. The CDR3 contains 13 residues. The CDR3 protein is CSVEGGVGNTIYF.

The V call is TRBV9, the J call TRBJ1-2. Germline V lookup: CDR1 SGDLS, CDR2 YYNGEE. There are 15 residues in the CDR3. The CDR3 region is CASSPQKHTNYGYTF.

The V and J genes are TRBV27 and TRBJ1-2. Germline V gene lookup returns CDR1 MNHEY and CDR2 SMNVEV (reference sequence). This CDR3 contains 11 residues. CDR3 in amino acids: CASSSTGVYTF.

J is TRBJ2-3 and V is TRBV5-6; TCRdb returns TRBD2, unconfirmable since there is no DNA. Per germline, CDR1 SGHDT and CDR2 YYEEEE. The CDR3 length is 15 residues. This CDR3 is CASSLDSGGTDTQYF.

V and J are TRBV18 and TRBJ2-1; the D call from TCRdb, TRBD2, cannot be confirmed without DNA. The CDR3 spans 16 residues. Germline lookup yields CDR1 KGHSH and CDR2 LQKENI. CDR3 sequence reads: CASSPPRGGSYNEQFF.

The chain employs TRBV6-1 and TRBJ2-7; TCRdb reports TRBD1, a call that lacks DNA to check it against. Germline lookup yields CDR1 MNHNS and CDR2 SASEGT. This CDR3 comprises 16 residues. The CDR3 region is CASSPGQGLLSYEQYF.

The rearrangement joins TRBV18 to TRBJ2-2. This CDR3 comprises 14 residues. Germline CDR1 reads KGHSH; CDR2 reads LQKENI. This CDR3 reads CASSPRTKSGELFF.

The rearrangement uses TRBV5-1 and TRBJ2-2; TCRdb outputs TRBD1, but without DNA this stays unchecked. Germline V gene lookup returns CDR1 SGHRS and CDR2 YFSETQ. The CDR3 runs to 12 residues. CDR3 amino acids: CASSRQTGELFF.

The gene calls are TRBV2 and TRBJ2-7; TCRdb lists TRBD2, though no DNA is available to test this call. The CDR3 spans 14 residues. Germline V CDR1 and CDR2: SNHLY, FYNNEI. The CDR3: CASSERGGDYEQYF.